This TCR beta chain came from a study of T-cell reconstitution after alpha-beta-depleted transplantation in children. CDR3 size: 15 residues. Losses at the gene ends were 5 bases for V and 3 bases for J; bases not matched to a gene: 7. Germline V gene lookup returns CDR1 SGHTA and CDR2 FQGTGA. Using unique molecular identifiers, the investigators prepared the TCRbeta library. TCRdb reanalysed the PCR reads using MiXCR and keeps one entry per CDR3 protein. The sample has roughly 500,000 distinct CDR3 sequences; roughly an eighth are singletons. The sequence came from a human donor who donated a stem cell graft to a child with combined immunodeficiency. The sample here was PBMCs from the stem cell graft donor, taken from the stem cell graft. The chain is built from TRBV7-3 and TRBJ2-3; TRBD2 agrees at 8 bases. CDR3 nucleotides: TGTGCCAGCAGCCCCTCGGGGGGGGCAACAGATACGCAGTATTTT. This gives the protein CASSPSGGATDTQYF.